Presented here are 12 T cell receptor beta chains from one specimen sequenced in a study of shared clonotypes between healthy human individuals. TCRdb's copy holds only in-frame clones and misses some; the assay was immunoSEQ multiplex PCR. The sample lists 1.5 million to 1.9 million clones; under 99% were seen once. The specimen was naive CD4+ T cells sorted from blood. Subset meaning: CD45RA+ positively selected. These receptors all come from a man aged 25 to 40 in good health.

The V call is TRBV18, the J call TRBJ2-3, with TRBD1 matching over 9 bases. Germline CDR1 KGHSH, CDR2 LQKENI. This CDR3 has 14 amino acids. V was pared by 4 bases and J by 4 bases, with 3 bases of the junction left unmatched. The chain's CDR3 is CASSLGTGSDTQYF. In DNA form, the CDR3 reads TGTGCCAGCTCACTCGGGACAGGGTCAGATACGCAGTATTTT.

Worth noting for this clone: The sample has other DNA sequences that encode this CDR3 too. J is TRBJ2-1 and V is TRBV7-3; no clear D. CDR1 is SGHTA, CDR2 FQGTGA, per germline. The CDR3 is made up of 13 amino acids. V was cut by 3 bases and J by 1 base, with 4 bases left in between. CDR3 in DNA: TGTGCCAGCAGCTTGACGTCCTACAATGAGCAGTTCTTC. It translates to CASSLTSYNEQFF.

This rearrangement joins TRBV11-2 to TRBJ2-1; the match to TRBD2 covers 7 bases. V was clipped by 3 bases and J by 8 bases; unmatched bases: 10. The V gene's germline CDR1 is SGHAT and CDR2 FQNNGV. This CDR3 spans 15 amino acids. The CDR3 nucleotides are TGTGCCAGCAGCTTGGGCGGGAGCCCTTTCGATGAGCAGTTCTTC. Residues: CASSLGGSPFDEQFF.

V usage is TRBV4-1 and J usage is TRBJ2-5; 9 positions agree with TRBD1. The germline V gene encodes CDR1 MGHRA and CDR2 YSYEKL. The CDR3 consists of 16 residues. J gave up 2 bases and V 4 bases, and 8 bases lay outside the gene matches. CDR3 nucleotides: TGCGCCAGCAGCCGGGGACAGGGATTGTGGCAAGAGACCCAGTACTTC. It codes for CASSRGQGLWQETQYF.

V and J are TRBV10-2 and TRBJ1-1, with D unclear. This CDR3 is built from 15 residues. Trimming shortened V by 0 bases and J by 0 bases, and 8 bases separated the two germline ends. Germline loops: CDR1 WSHSY, CDR2 SAAADI. CDR3 loop: CASSESMLLNTEAFF. The CDR3 region has the DNA TGCGCCAGCAGTGAGTCGATGCTGCTGAACACTGAAGCTTTCTTT.

This rearrangement joins TRBV7-6 to TRBJ2-3; D is perhaps TRBD2 (6 bases). This CDR3 comprises 15 residues. Germline CDR1 and CDR2: SGHVS and FNYEAQ. Trimming pared 2 bases from V and 0 bases from J, leaving 9 bases between. The CDR3 is CASSLRGYSTDTQYF. As DNA, the CDR3 is TGTGCCAGCAGCTTACGGGGGTACAGCACAGATACGCAGTATTTT.

The chain links TRBV6-1 to TRBJ1-2; D ambiguous. CDR3 length: 13 amino acids. The V and J ends lost 0 bases and 5 bases respectively, with 7 bases between them. Germline-derived CDR1 and CDR2 are MNHNS and SASEGT. The CDR3 loop is CASSEAGVYGYTF. CDR3 nucleotides: TGTGCCAGCAGTGAAGCAGGCGTTTATGGCTACACCTTC.

The V and J genes are TRBV18 and TRBJ2-7; tentatively, D is TRBD1 or TRBD2 (5 bases each). The length of the CDR3 is 14 residues. V was trimmed by 3 bases and J by 3 bases, leaving 12 bases between them. The V gene's germline CDR1 is KGHSH and CDR2 LQKENI. CDR3 bases: TGTGCCAGCTCACCGACTGGGACGGGCTACGAGCAGTACTTC. Its protein is CASSPTGTGYEQYF.

V usage is TRBV9 and J usage is TRBJ2-6; 7 nucleotides match TRBD2. Germline trimming cut 3 bases from V and 2 bases from J; bases unmatched to any gene: 14. CDR1 and CDR2 from the germline V gene are SGDLS and YYNGEE. CDR3 size: 19 residues. CDR3 nucleotides: TGTGCCAGCAGCGGGACGTTGGGGGGGATTTTACCTGGGGCCAACGTCCTGACTTTC. Translating it yields CASSGTLGGILPGANVLTF.

This clone was seen just once. CDR3 DNA: TGTGCCAGCAGCATCGACGGGCCTAACTATGGCTACACCTTC. This translates into CASSIDGPNYGYTF. The rearrangement joins TRBV28 to TRBJ1-2; D is uncertain. Germline V lookup: CDR1 MDHEN, CDR2 SYDVKM. V lost 6 bases and J lost 0, with 11 bases in between. The CDR3 spans 14 residues.

V and J are TRBV18 and TRBJ2-5; D is unresolved. This CDR3 comprises 12 residues. Germline V gene sequence: CDR1 KGHSH, CDR2 LQKENI. V lost 5 bases and J 5 bases, leaving 9 bases between the germline ends. CDR3 loop: CASSVGRETQYF. The CDR3 nucleotides are TGTGCCAGCTCAGTCGGGCGCGAGACCCAGTACTTC.

This sequence joins TRBV19 and TRBJ1-2, with D unclear. The V gene's germline CDR1 is LNHDA and CDR2 SQIVND (reference sequence). The CDR3 loop spans 13 amino acids. Trimming stripped 0 bases from V and 6 bases from J, with 8 bases between. CDR3 DNA: TGTGCCAGTAGTATAGATCTCGGGGATGGCTACACCTTC. Amino acid sequence: CASSIDLGDGYTF.